Following are 3 T cell receptor beta chains from one sample sequenced in a study of blood T cell repertoires in COVID-19. Clones were sequenced by immunoSEQ multiplex PCR, and TCRdb holds only the in-frame ones, with some missing. The sample records around 190,000 clones, about 85% being singletons. Sequencing was carried out using PBMCs or T cells enriched from blood (not recorded which). All receptors come from a woman aged 35 to 49 in a cohort exposed to, infected with or recovered from COVID-19 (not recorded which).

The gene calls are TRBV2 and TRBJ2-5; TRBD2 matches at 10 bases. CDR3 length equals 16 residues. With V trimmed by 3 bases and J by 2 bases, 6 bases remained unmatched. Germline assignment: CDR1 SNHLY and CDR2 FYNNEI. In DNA, the CDR3 is TGTGCCAGCAGTGATTTGCCAGCGGGGGGGCAAGAGACCCAGTACTTC. Residues: CASSDLPAGGQETQYF.

The J gene is TRBJ2-7, the V gene TRBV27; the D gene is possibly TRBD1 (6 bases). The length of the CDR3 is 14 residues. Trimming took 8 bases from V and 2 from J, leaving 16 bases between them. From germline, CDR1 is MNHEY and CDR2 SMNVEV (reference sequence). The CDR3, as DNA: TGTGCCAGCGCCTCACTACAGGGTACCTACGAGCAGTACTTC. Its protein product is CASASLQGTYEQYF.

The V gene is TRBV24-1, the J gene TRBJ2-7; 10 bases agree with TRBD1. Trimming cost V 4 bases and J 5 bases; bases outside gene matches: 1. CDR3 size: 13 residues. The germline V gene has CDR1 KGHDR and CDR2 SFDVKD. The CDR3 reads CATSDGTGDEQYF. DNA of the CDR3: TGTGCCACCAGTGACGGGACAGGGGACGAGCAGTACTTC.